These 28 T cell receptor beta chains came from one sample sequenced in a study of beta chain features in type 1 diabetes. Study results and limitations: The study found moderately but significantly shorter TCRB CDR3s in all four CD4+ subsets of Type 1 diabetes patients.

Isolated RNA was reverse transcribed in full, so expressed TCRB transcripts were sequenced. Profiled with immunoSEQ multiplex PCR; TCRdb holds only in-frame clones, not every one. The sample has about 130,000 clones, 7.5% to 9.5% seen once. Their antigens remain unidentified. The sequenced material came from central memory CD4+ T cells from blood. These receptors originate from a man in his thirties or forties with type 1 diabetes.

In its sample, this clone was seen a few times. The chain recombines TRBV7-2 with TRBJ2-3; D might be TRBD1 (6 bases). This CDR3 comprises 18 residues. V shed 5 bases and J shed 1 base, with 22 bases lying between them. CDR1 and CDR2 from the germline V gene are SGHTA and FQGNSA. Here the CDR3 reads CASSPTLTGTGGTDTQYF. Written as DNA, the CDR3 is TGTGCCAGCAGCCCCACCCTTACAGGGACCGGGGGCACAGATACGCAGTATTTT.

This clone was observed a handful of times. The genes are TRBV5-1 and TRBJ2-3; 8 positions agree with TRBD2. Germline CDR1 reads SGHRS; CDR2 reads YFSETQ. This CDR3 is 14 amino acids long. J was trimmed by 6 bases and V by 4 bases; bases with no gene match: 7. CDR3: CASSRASGSDTQYF. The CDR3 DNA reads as TGCGCCAGCAGCCGGGCTAGCGGGTCCGATACGCAGTATTTT.

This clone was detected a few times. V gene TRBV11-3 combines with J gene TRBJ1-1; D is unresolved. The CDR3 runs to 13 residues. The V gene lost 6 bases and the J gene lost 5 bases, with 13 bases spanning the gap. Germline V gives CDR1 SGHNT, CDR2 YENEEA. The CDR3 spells CASSSMRWTEAFF. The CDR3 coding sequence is TGTGCCAGCAGTTCCATGCGCTGGACTGAAGCTTTCTTT.

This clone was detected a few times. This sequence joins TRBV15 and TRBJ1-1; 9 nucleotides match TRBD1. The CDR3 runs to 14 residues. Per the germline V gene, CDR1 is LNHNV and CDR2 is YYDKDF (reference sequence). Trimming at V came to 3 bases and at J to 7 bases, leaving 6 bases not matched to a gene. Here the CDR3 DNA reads TGTGCCACCAGCAGGTCGGACAGGGGCAATGAAGCTTTCTTT. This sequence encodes CATSRSDRGNEAFF.

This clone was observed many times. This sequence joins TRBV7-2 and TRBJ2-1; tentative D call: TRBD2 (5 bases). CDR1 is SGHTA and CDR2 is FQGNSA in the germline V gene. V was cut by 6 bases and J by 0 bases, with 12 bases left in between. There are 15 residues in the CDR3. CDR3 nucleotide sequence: TGTGCCAGCAGTCCGGACTGGTCCTCCTACAATGAGCAGTTCTTC. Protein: CASSPDWSSYNEQFF.

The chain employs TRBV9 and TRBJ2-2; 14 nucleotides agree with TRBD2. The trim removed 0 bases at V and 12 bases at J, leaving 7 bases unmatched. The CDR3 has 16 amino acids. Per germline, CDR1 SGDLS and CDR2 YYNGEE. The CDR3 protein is CASSVGLAGGIDKLFF. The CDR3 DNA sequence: TGTGCCAGCAGCGTAGGACTAGCGGGAGGGATTGACAAGCTGTTTTTT.

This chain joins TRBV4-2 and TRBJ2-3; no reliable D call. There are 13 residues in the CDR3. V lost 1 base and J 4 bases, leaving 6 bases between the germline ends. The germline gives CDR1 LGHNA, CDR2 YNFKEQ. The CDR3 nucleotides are TGTGCCAGCAGCCAAGTGTCGGCAGATACGCAGTATTTT. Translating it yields CASSQVSADTQYF.

In nucleotides, the CDR3 is TGTGCCAGCAGTCCATTCCCACAGGGGCGCGATGGCTACACCTTC. Its translation is CASSPFPQGRDGYTF. V and J are TRBV27 and TRBJ1-2; TRBD1 matches at 7 bases. Germline V CDR1 and CDR2: MNHEY, SMNVEV (reference sequence). The CDR3 has 15 residues. The junction had 12 bases not matched to a gene; V was cut back by 5 bases and J by 6 bases.

CDR3 nucleotides: TGCGCCAGCAGCTTGGAACAGGGGCACACTGAAGCTTTCTTT. This gives the protein CASSLEQGHTEAFF. V usage is TRBV5-1 and J usage is TRBJ1-1; 7 bases match TRBD1. There are 14 residues in the CDR3. The trim removed 0 bases at V and 3 bases at J, leaving 2 bases unmatched. The germline gives CDR1 SGHRS, CDR2 YFSETQ.

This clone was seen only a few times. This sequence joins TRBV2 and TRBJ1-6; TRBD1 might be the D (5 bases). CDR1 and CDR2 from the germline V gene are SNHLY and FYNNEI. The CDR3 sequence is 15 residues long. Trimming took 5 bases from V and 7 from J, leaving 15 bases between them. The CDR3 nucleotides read TGTGCCAGCAGTTCGATGGGGGGGAAAAATTCACCCCTCCACTTT. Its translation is CASSSMGGKNSPLHF.

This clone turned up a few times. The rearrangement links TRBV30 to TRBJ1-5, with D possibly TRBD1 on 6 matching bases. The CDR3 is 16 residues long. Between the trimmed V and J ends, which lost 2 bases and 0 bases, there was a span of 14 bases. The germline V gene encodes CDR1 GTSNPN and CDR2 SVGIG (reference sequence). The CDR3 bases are TGTGCCTGGAGTCCCCGGGGGGGGCTTAGCAATCAGCCCCAGCATTTT. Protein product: CAWSPRGGLSNQPQHF. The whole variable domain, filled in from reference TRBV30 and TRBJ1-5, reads SQTIHQWPATLVQPVGSPLSLECTVEGTSNPNLYWYRQAAGRGLQLLFYSVGIGQISSEVPQNLSASRPQDRQFILSSKKLLLSDSGFYLCAWSPRGGLSNQPQHFGDGTRLSIL.

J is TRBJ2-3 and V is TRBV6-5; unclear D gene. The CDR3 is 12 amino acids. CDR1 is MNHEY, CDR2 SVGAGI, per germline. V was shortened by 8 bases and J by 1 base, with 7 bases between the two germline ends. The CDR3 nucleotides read TGTGCCAGCGGCCGCCGCACAGATACGCAGTATTTT. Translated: CASGRRTDTQYF.

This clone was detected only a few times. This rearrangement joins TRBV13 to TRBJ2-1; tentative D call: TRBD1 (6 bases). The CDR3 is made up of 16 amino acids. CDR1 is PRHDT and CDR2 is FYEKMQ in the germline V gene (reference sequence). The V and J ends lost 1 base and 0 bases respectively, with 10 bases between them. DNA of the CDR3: TGTGCCAGCAGCTTAGAGACAGGTAGCTCCTACAATGAGCAGTTCTTC. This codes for CASSLETGSSYNEQFF. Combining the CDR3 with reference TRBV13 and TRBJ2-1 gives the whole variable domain AAGVIQSPRHLIKEKRETATLKCYPIPRHDTVYWYQQGPGQDPQFLISFYEKMQSDKGSIPDRFSAQQFSDYHSELNMSSLELGDSALYFCASSLETGSSYNEQFFGPGTRLTVL.

This CDR3 is CASSPQGAGNYGYTF. Written as DNA, the CDR3 is TGTGCCAGCAGCCCACAGGGGGCGGGTAACTATGGCTACACCTTC. The V gene is TRBV7-2, the J gene TRBJ1-2; 9 positions match TRBD1. The junction had 5 bases not matched to a gene; V was cut back by 5 bases and J by 1 base. This CDR3 comprises 15 residues. Germline V gives CDR1 SGHTA, CDR2 FQGNSA.

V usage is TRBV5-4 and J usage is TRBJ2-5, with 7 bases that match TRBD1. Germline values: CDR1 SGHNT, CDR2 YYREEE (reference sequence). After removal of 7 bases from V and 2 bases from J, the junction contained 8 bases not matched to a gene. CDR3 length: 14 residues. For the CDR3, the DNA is TGTGCCAGCTCGCTACGACAGGGACAAGAGACCCAGTACTTC. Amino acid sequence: CASSLRQGQETQYF.

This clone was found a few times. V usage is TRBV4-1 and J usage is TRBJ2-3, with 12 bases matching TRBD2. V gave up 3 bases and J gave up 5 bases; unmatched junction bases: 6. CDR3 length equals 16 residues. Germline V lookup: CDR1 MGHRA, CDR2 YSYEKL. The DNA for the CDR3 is TGCGCCAGCAGCCAGAAGGCTAGCGGGGGGGGAGATACGCAGTATTTT. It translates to CASSQKASGGGDTQYF.

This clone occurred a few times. DNA of the CDR3: TGTGCCAGCAGTTTCTATAGCGGGGGGCCAAGAGGGGAGCAGTACTTC. This translates into CASSFYSGGPRGEQYF. The chain recombines TRBV7-2 with TRBJ2-7, with 10 bases aligning to TRBD2. Germline V gives CDR1 SGHTA, CDR2 FQGNSA. CDR3 size: 16 residues. Germline trimming cut 6 bases from V and 7 bases from J; bases unmatched to any gene: 15.

CDR3 DNA: TGCGCCAGCAGCTATCTAGCGGGGGGGCCTCGAGAGCAGTTCTTC. This codes for CASSYLAGGPREQFF. The rearrangement uses TRBV4-3 and TRBJ2-1; TRBD2 matches at 12 bases. This CDR3 comprises 15 residues. Germline V gene sequence: CDR1 LGHNA, CDR2 YSLEER. The V segment lost 5 bases and the J segment 10 bases; nucleotides outside the gene matches: 9.

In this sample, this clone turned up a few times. The CDR3 region has the DNA TGCGCCAGCAGCCAAGATTCCGGAGGTGGGACTGAAGCTTTCTTT. It is translated as CASSQDSGGGTEAFF. The genes are TRBV4-1 and TRBJ1-1; D gene uncertain. CDR3 length: 15 residues. With 0 bases removed from V and 5 bases from J, the gap between germline ends came to 13 bases. The germline CDR1 and CDR2 sequences are MGHRA and YSYEKL.

The CDR3 nucleotides read TGCGCCAGCAGCAGACAGCAGTCGGCTAATGAAAAACTGTTTTTT. This sequence encodes CASSRQQSANEKLFF. The rearrangement joins TRBV4-3 to TRBJ1-4, with D possibly TRBD1 on 5 matching bases. Deletions cut 5 bases from V and 3 bases from J, with 13 bases between. CDR1 and CDR2 (germline): LGHNA, YSLEER. CDR3 length: 15 residues.

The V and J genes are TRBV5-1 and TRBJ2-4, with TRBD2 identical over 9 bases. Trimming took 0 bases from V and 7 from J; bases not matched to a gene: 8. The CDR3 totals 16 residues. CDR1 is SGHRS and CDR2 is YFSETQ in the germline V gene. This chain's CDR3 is CASSLAGKAGGNIQYF. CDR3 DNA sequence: TGCGCCAGCAGCTTGGCCGGGAAGGCGGGAGGGAACATTCAGTACTTC.

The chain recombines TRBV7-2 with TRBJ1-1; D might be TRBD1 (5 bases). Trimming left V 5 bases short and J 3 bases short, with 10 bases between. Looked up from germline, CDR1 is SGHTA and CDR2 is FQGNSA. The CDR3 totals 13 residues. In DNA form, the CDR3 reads TGTGCCAGCAGCAATGGAGGGGACACTGAAGCTTTCTTT. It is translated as CASSNGGDTEAFF.

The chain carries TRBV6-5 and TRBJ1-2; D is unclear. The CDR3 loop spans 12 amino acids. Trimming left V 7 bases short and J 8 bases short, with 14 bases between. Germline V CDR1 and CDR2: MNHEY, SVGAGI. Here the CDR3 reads CASKSGPGGYTF. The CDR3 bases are TGTGCCAGCAAATCGGGTCCCGGGGGCTACACCTTC.

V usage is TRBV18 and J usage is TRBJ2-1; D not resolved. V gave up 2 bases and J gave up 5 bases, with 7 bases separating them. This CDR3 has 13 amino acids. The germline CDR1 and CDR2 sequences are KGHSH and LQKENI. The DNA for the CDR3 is TGTGCCAGCTCACCAGGCACGAACAATGAGCAGTTCTTC. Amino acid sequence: CASSPGTNNEQFF.

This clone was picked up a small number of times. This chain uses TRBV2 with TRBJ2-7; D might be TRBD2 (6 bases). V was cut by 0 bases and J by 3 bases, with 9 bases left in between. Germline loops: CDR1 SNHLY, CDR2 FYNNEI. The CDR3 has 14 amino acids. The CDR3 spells CASSEAAGNYEQYF. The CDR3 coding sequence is TGTGCCAGCAGTGAAGCCGCGGGGAACTACGAGCAGTACTTC.

The DNA for the CDR3 is TGTGCCAGCAGTCAAGCTTTGCTTAGGAACACTGAAGCTTTCTTT. Protein sequence: CASSQALLRNTEAFF. The rearrangement joins TRBV28 to TRBJ1-1; the D is unclear. The CDR3 loop spans 15 amino acids. Trimming left V 5 bases short and J 1 base short, with 14 bases between. Per germline, CDR1 MDHEN and CDR2 SYDVKM.

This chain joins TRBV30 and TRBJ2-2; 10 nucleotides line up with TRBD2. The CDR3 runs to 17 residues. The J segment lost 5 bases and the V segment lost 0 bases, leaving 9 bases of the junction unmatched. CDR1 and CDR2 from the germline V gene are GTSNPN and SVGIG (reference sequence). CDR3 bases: TGTGCCTGGAGTGTAAGCGGGGGGGCCGGTGGGACCGGGGAGCTGTTTTTT. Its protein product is CAWSVSGGAGGTGELFF. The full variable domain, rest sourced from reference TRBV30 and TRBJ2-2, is SQTIHQWPATLVQPVGSPLSLECTVEGTSNPNLYWYRQAAGRGLQLLFYSVGIGQISSEVPQNLSASRPQDRQFILSSKKLLLSDSGFYLCAWSVSGGAGGTGELFFGEGSRLTVL.

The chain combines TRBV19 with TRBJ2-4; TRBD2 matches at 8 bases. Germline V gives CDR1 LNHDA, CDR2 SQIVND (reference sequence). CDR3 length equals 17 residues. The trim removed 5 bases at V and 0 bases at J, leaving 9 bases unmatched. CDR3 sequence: CASSLGLVPLAKNIQYF. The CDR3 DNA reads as TGTGCCAGTAGTTTGGGACTAGTTCCACTAGCCAAAAACATTCAGTACTTC.